This T cell receptor (beta chain) is from a study of PD-1 blockade in classical Hodgkin lymphoma. Study conclusions and caveats: Reports indicated that newly diagnosed patients had lower baseline TCR diversity than healthy donors did.

Here immunoSEQ multiplex PCR was the method, and the copy in TCRdb shows in-frame clones only, minus some. The sample consists of about 40,000 clones, about two thirds of them appearing once. V was clipped by 8 bases and J by 5 bases, with 10 bases between them. Germline V lookup: CDR1 SGDLS, CDR2 YYNGEE. The length of the CDR3 is 12 residues. About this clone: Its antigen is unidentified.

All patients relapsed after autologous stem cell transplantation, and brentuximab vedotin exposure varied. The chain links TRBV9 to TRBJ2-2; no clear D. The source is a human donor with classical Hodgkin lymphoma. Sequenced here: peripheral blood mononuclear cells (PBMCs), sampled at baseline. The CDR3 nucleotides are TGTGCCAGTGAGTGGAAAACCGGGGAGCTGTTTTTT. This encodes CASEWKTGELFF.